One sample yielded the 13 T cell receptor beta chains listed below, sequenced in a study of T-cell reconstitution after alpha-beta-depleted transplantation in children. A library of TCRbeta sequences, prepared with unique molecular identifiers, was generated. TCRdb recomputed calls from the PCR reads with MiXCR, one row per CDR3 protein. In the table there are around 960,000 distinct CDR3 sequences, 25% to 35% of which are singletons. The sample in question was PBMCs, mostly from graft donor cells, obtained 360 days after TCRalphabeta/CD19-depleted stem cell transplant. The receptors shown here come from a boy in the first two years of life who had a stem cell transplant for SCID, so the T cells may come from the graft donor.

This clonotype was observed a few times. The V gene is TRBV7-2, the J gene TRBJ1-2; D gene ambiguous. In germline, CDR1 is SGHTA, CDR2 FQGNSA. V lost 3 bases and J 0 bases, leaving 8 bases between the germline ends. This CDR3 comprises 14 residues. CDR3 DNA sequence: TGTGCCAGCAGCTTGGCAGCACCTAACTATGGCTACACCTTC. Translating it yields CASSLAAPNYGYTF.

The sample holds a few counts of this clonotype. This chain joins TRBV5-1 and TRBJ2-2, with D perhaps TRBD2 (6 bases). The CDR3 is 16 residues long. Trimming removed 6 bases at V and 4 bases at J, with 19 bases between. Germline CDR1 SGHRS, CDR2 YFSETQ. CDR3 sequence: CASTTRAGGTTGELFF. The CDR3 coding sequence is TGCGCCAGCACCACCCGGGCCGGGGGAACCACCGGGGAGCTGTTTTTT.

This clonotype occurred many times. V and J are TRBV3-1 and TRBJ2-7, with 7 bases fitting TRBD1. The CDR3 runs to 13 residues. The V and J ends lost 4 bases and 2 bases, in that order; junction bases with no gene match: 2. Germline lookup yields CDR1 LGHDT and CDR2 YNNKEL (reference sequence). The CDR3 spells CASSRQGTYEQYF. The CDR3 DNA is TGTGCCAGCAGCCGACAGGGTACCTACGAGCAGTACTTC.

About this clonotype: Because it lacks the conserved phenylalanine or tryptophan at the end, this CDR3 is likely a read error. V is TRBV20-1 and J is TRBJ1-5, with D possibly being TRBD1 (6 bases). Trimming pared 6 bases from V and 0 bases from J, leaving 15 bases between. The length of the CDR3 is 15 residues. Germline V gene data show CDR1 as DFQATT and CDR2 as SNEGSKA (reference sequence). The CDR3 is CSASGQSDSNQPQHC. The CDR3, as DNA: TGCAGTGCCTCAGGACAGTCCGATAGCAATCAGCCCCAGCATTGT.

The rearrangement joins TRBV5-1 to TRBJ1-1; D remains unclear. CDR1 and CDR2 (germline): SGHRS, YFSETQ. The CDR3 has 20 residues. V lost 0 bases and J lost 0, with 24 bases in between. Written as DNA, the CDR3 is TGCGCCAGCAGCTTGGTGTGGGGAGCCGGAGGAAAAATAATGAACACTGAAGCTTTCTTT. Its translation is CASSLVWGAGGKIMNTEAFF.

This clonotype came up a few times. V and J are TRBV9 and TRBJ2-1, with D possibly matching TRBD1 (6 bases). Germline V gene lookup returns CDR1 SGDLS and CDR2 YYNGEE. The CDR3 totals 15 residues. V was trimmed by 4 bases and J by 6 bases, leaving 17 bases between them. CDR3 in DNA: TGTGCCAGCAGCAAAGGACCGGTGGGGGCCAATGAGCAGTTCTTC. It encodes CASSKGPVGANEQFF.

The sample holds a few counts of this clonotype. The gene calls are TRBV10-3 and TRBJ2-7; 8 nucleotides align to TRBD2. The ends lost 6 bases at V and 6 bases at J; junction bases unmatched: 4. This CDR3 region has 12 residues. Germline V gene data show CDR1 as ENHRY and CDR2 as SYGVKD. CDR3 sequence (DNA): TGTGCCATCAGCGGGGGGGGCTCCGAGCAGTACTTC. Protein product: CAISGGGSEQYF.

This clonotype came up a few times. The chain couples TRBV5-1 to TRBJ1-1, with TRBD1 matching 10 bases. Looked up from germline, CDR1 is SGHRS and CDR2 is YFSETQ. Losses at the gene ends were 2 bases for V and 7 bases for J; bases not matched to a gene: 5. This CDR3 region has 14 residues. The CDR3 sequence is CASSFSGTGDEAFF. The CDR3 nucleotides are TGCGCCAGCAGCTTTTCCGGGACAGGGGATGAAGCTTTCTTT.

At least ten counts were recorded for this clonotype. V gene TRBV27 combines with J gene TRBJ2-1; 7 positions agree with TRBD1. This CDR3 comprises 13 residues. Unmatched junction bases numbered 6, after V lost 6 bases and J lost 7 bases. Germline V gene sequence: CDR1 MNHEY, CDR2 SMNVEV (reference sequence). The chain's CDR3 is CASSWTQGNEQFF. The CDR3 DNA reads as TGTGCCAGCAGCTGGACACAGGGGAATGAGCAGTTCTTC.

This clonotype has only a few counts. J is TRBJ2-1 and V is TRBV20-1, with 8 bases fitting TRBD2. Germline CDR1 and CDR2: DFQATT and SNEGSKA (reference sequence). V shed 7 bases, J shed 8 bases, and the junction held 7 bases outside the gene matches. This CDR3 region has 12 residues. The CDR3 DNA reads TGCAGTGGCGGGGGGCATAGGTATGAGCAGTTCTTC. This sequence encodes CSGGGHRYEQFF.

This clonotype was seen more than once but under ten times. This chain uses TRBV29-1 with TRBJ1-2; D uncertain. This CDR3 is 11 amino acids long. CDR1 and CDR2 (germline): SQVTM, ANQGSEA. Trimming took 3 bases from V and 2 from J, leaving 4 bases between them. CDR3 residues: CSVEENYGYTF. DNA of the CDR3: TGCAGCGTTGAGGAAAACTATGGCTACACCTTC.

A word on this clonotype: It is unclear where the CDR3 begins or ends on the DNA, so no DNA is shown, and the CDR3 is as TCRdb lists it. The genes are TRBV18 and TRBJ2-2; the DNA was not used to check the table's D call, TRBD1. Germline assignment: CDR1 KGHSH and CDR2 LQKENI. The CDR3 sequence runs 13 residues, both termini included. CDR3 region: CASRGQFFGELFF.

At least ten counts were recorded for this clonotype. The chain joins TRBV27 to TRBJ1-1; 8 positions agree with TRBD1. Germline V gene sequence: CDR1 MNHEY, CDR2 SMNVEV (reference sequence). Trimming took 6 bases from V and 2 from J; bases not matched to a gene: 5. The CDR3 runs 14 residues. The CDR3 loop reads CASSPDRGNTEAFF. In DNA form, the CDR3 reads TGTGCCAGCAGCCCAGACAGGGGAAACACTGAAGCTTTCTTT.